Following are 26 T cell receptor beta chains from one sample sequenced in a study of blood T cell repertoires in COVID-19. Generated by immunoSEQ multiplex PCR, the TCRdb table keeps only in-frame clones and is missing some. The sample records about 280,000 clones, roughly 85% being singletons. Sequencing used peripheral blood. These receptors all come from a man aged 50-59 years with active or convalescent COVID-19.

V gene TRBV2 combines with J gene TRBJ2-3; 11 nucleotides line up with TRBD2. CDR3 length: 15 amino acids. V shed 7 bases and J 6 bases; nucleotides not matched to a gene: 9. Germline CDR1 reads SNHLY; CDR2 reads FYNNEI. The CDR3 here is CASILELAGADTQYF. CDR3 nucleotide sequence: TGTGCCAGCATCCTCGAACTAGCGGGAGCCGATACGCAGTATTTT.

The V and J genes are TRBV9 and TRBJ2-7; the D gene is possibly TRBD2 (6 bases). The ends were cut back, 3 bases at V and 5 bases at J, with 15 bases in the middle. CDR3 length equals 14 residues. CDR1 SGDLS and CDR2 YYNGEE come from the germline V gene. Here the CDR3 DNA reads TGTGCCAGCAGCGGGGCGGGACCTGGCGACGAGCAGTACTTC. Translation gives CASSGAGPGDEQYF.

CDR3 residues: CASRREGRVNSPLHF. The CDR3 DNA reads as TGTGCCAGCAGGAGGGAGGGACGGGTAAATTCACCCCTCCACTTT. The genes are TRBV27 and TRBJ1-6; tentatively, D is TRBD1 (5 bases). Looked up from germline, CDR1 is MNHEY and CDR2 is SMNVEV (reference sequence). Trimming cost V 6 bases and J 7 bases, with 16 bases left between them. The CDR3 has 15 amino acids.

The J gene is TRBJ2-1, the V gene TRBV7-3; D perhaps matches TRBD1 (6 bases). The CDR3 sequence is 13 residues long. Trimming stripped 5 bases from V and 1 base from J, with 6 bases between. Germline V gene lookup returns CDR1 SGHTA and CDR2 FQGTGA. CDR3: CASSQGSYNEQFF. CDR3 in DNA: TGTGCCAGCAGCCAGGGGTCCTACAATGAGCAGTTCTTC.

The chain recombines TRBV5-5 with TRBJ2-3; D might be TRBD1 (5 bases). This CDR3 region has 14 residues. The V end lost 4 bases, the J end lost 3 bases, and 12 bases lay between the germline ends. Germline CDR1 is SGHKS and CDR2 is YYEKEE (reference sequence). CDR3 nucleotides: TGTGCCAGCAGCCTCACAGGATCAACAGATACGCAGTATTTT. Translated, it gives CASSLTGSTDTQYF.

The rearrangement links TRBV14 to TRBJ2-1; TRBD2 might be the D (5 bases). The CDR3 contains 17 residues. Between the trimmed V and J ends, which lost 3 bases and 4 bases, there was a span of 19 bases. The germline CDR1 and CDR2 sequences are SGHDN and FVKESK. The CDR3 is CASSHLPPLDAYNEQFF. The CDR3 region has the DNA TGTGCCAGCAGCCACCTACCCCCACTAGACGCTTACAATGAGCAGTTCTTC.

This clone was recorded only once. The chain joins TRBV6-5 to TRBJ2-7; the match to TRBD1 covers 8 bases. The CDR3 consists of 16 residues. J lost 2 bases, V lost 2 bases, and 8 bases had no gene match. Germline V gene lookup returns CDR1 MNHEY and CDR2 SVGAGI. This CDR3 is CASSYKGRTGTYEQYF. In DNA, the CDR3 is TGTGCCAGCAGTTACAAAGGCAGGACAGGGACCTACGAGCAGTACTTC.

This clone was seen only a few times. The chain is built from TRBV13 and TRBJ2-2, with D possibly being TRBD2 (7 bases). V gave up 6 bases and J gave up 6 bases, with 14 bases separating them. The CDR3 is 14 residues long. Germline assignment: CDR1 PRHDT and CDR2 FYEKMQ (reference sequence). Written as DNA, the CDR3 is TGTGCCAGCAGGAAAGGGGGGGGACCCGGGGAGCTGTTTTTT. Translation: CASRKGGGPGELFF.

CDR3 nucleotide sequence: TGTGCCAGCAGCGCCCACACAGGGGGTACATATACCCTCGGGGGCTACACCTTC. This encodes CASSAHTGGTYTLGGYTF. The chain couples TRBV9 to TRBJ1-2; 8 positions match TRBD1. The CDR3 consists of 18 residues. Trimming at V came to 3 bases and at J to 8 bases, leaving 21 bases not matched to a gene. Germline CDR1 reads SGDLS; CDR2 reads YYNGEE.

V is TRBV6-2 or TRBV6-3 and J is TRBJ2-7, with 8 bases identical to TRBD2. The CDR3 sequence is 15 residues long. J gave up 0 bases and V 5 bases, and 6 bases lay outside the gene matches. In germline, CDR1 is MNHEY, CDR2 SVGEGT. The CDR3 is CASSPRSGSSYEQYF. The CDR3 DNA sequence: TGTGCCAGCAGTCCGAGGAGCGGGAGCTCCTACGAGCAGTACTTC.

This chain connects TRBV7-9 to TRBJ1-2; D is undetermined. The CDR3 loop spans 13 amino acids. Per germline, CDR1 SEHNR and CDR2 FQNEAQ (reference sequence). Trimming pared 3 bases from V and 3 bases from J, leaving 8 bases between. The CDR3 nucleotides read TGTGCCAGCAGCTTCAGGACTGACTATGGCTACACCTTC. This encodes CASSFRTDYGYTF.

As concerns this clone: The same CDR3 can be traced to other DNA sequences in this sample. The CDR3 reads CASSFSGNTGELFF. CDR3 in DNA: TGTGCCAGCAGCTTCAGCGGGAACACCGGGGAGCTGTTTTTT. The gene calls are TRBV11-2 and TRBJ2-2; D possibly corresponds to TRBD2 (5 bases). The CDR3 totals 14 residues. Trimming cost V 3 bases and J 1 base, with 6 bases left between them. Germline CDR1 reads SGHAT; CDR2 reads FQNNGV.

This clone was picked up a small number of times. The chain links TRBV28 to TRBJ1-1, with D possibly matching TRBD1 (5 bases). The CDR3 totals 10 residues. Germline V CDR1 and CDR2: MDHEN, SYDVKM. The V and J ends lost 5 bases and 8 bases respectively, with 6 bases between them. The CDR3 DNA reads as TGTGCCAGCAGTCACAGGGAAGCTTTCTTT. Its protein product is CASSHREAFF.

The rearrangement links TRBV19 to TRBJ1-1; 7 positions agree with TRBD1. CDR3 length: 15 amino acids. CDR1 is LNHDA and CDR2 is SQIVND in the germline V gene (reference sequence). J gave up 1 base and V 4 bases, and 6 bases lay outside the gene matches. CDR3 DNA sequence: TGTGCCAGTAGTACACAACAGGGGACGAACACTGAAGCTTTCTTT. Its protein is CASSTQQGTNTEAFF.

The chain is built from TRBV5-1 and TRBJ1-2, with a weak D call TRBD1 (5 bases). The V gene lost 8 bases and the J gene lost 0 bases, with 11 bases spanning the gap. Germline V lookup: CDR1 SGHRS, CDR2 YFSETQ. CDR3 size: 13 residues. The CDR3 protein is CASTPGSNYGYTF. Here the CDR3 DNA reads TGCGCCAGTACTCCAGGGTCTAACTATGGCTACACCTTC. Supplemented by reference TRBV5-1 and TRBJ1-2, the full variable domain reads KAGVTQTPRYLIKTRGQQVTLSCSPISGHRSVSWYQQTPGQGLQFLFEYFSETQRNKGNFPGRFSGRQFSNSRSEMNVSTLELGDSALYLCASTPGSNYGYTFGSGTRLTVV.

The chain combines TRBV6-6 with TRBJ1-1; 12 positions agree with TRBD1. Germline CDR1 is MNHNY and CDR2 is SVGAGI (reference sequence). Losses at the gene ends were 8 bases for V and 4 bases for J; bases not matched to a gene: 8. There are 15 residues in the CDR3. The CDR3 protein is CASLTGTGGTTEAFF. CDR3 DNA: TGTGCCAGCTTAACCGGGACAGGGGGCACCACTGAAGCTTTCTTT.

A single count supports this clone. The V gene is TRBV7-9, the J gene TRBJ2-1, with a weak D call TRBD2 (7 bases). Germline V gene data show CDR1 as SEHNR and CDR2 as FQNEAQ (reference sequence). V lost 8 bases to trimming and J lost 5 bases, with 25 bases between them. This CDR3 is 17 amino acids long. CDR3 nucleotide sequence: TGTGCCAGCCGTGGGGTTGGTAGGGCGGGGGCTGACAATGAGCAGTTCTTC. It specifies CASRGVGRAGADNEQFF.

The chain is built from TRBV9 and TRBJ1-1; 10 bases line up with TRBD1. In germline, CDR1 is SGDLS, CDR2 YYNGEE. The CDR3 is 16 amino acids. V was clipped by 3 bases and J by 1 base; unmatched bases: 6. CDR3 sequence reads: CASSAGQGLANTEAFF. Here the CDR3 DNA reads TGTGCCAGCAGCGCGGGACAGGGGCTCGCGAACACTGAAGCTTTCTTT.

The rearrangement links TRBV30 to TRBJ2-3; 10 bases are shared with TRBD1. The CDR3 is 13 amino acids. CDR1 and CDR2 (germline): GTSNPN, SVGIG (reference sequence). The J segment lost 1 base and the V segment lost 5 bases, leaving 0 bases of the junction unmatched. The CDR3 DNA reads TGTGCCTGGGGGACAGGGGGCACAGATACGCAGTATTTT. Its translation is CAWGTGGTDTQYF.

The J gene is TRBJ2-2, the V gene TRBV28, with D perhaps TRBD1 (5 bases). Germline values: CDR1 MDHEN, CDR2 SYDVKM. The ends were cut back, 6 bases at V and 7 bases at J, with 15 bases in the middle. This CDR3 region has 14 residues. The CDR3 DNA is TGTGCCAGCAGGTCTGACAGCCTCGTCGGGGAGCTGTTTTTT. This translates into CASRSDSLVGELFF.

The genes are TRBV27 and TRBJ1-6, with TRBD1 matching 9 bases. CDR3 length equals 15 residues. J was trimmed by 10 bases and V by 8 bases; bases with no gene match: 12. Germline CDR1 reads MNHEY; CDR2 reads SMNVEV (reference sequence). CDR3 loop: CASARPGQGRSPLHF. The DNA for the CDR3 is TGTGCCAGCGCCCGACCGGGACAGGGAAGGTCACCCCTCCACTTT.

The J gene is TRBJ1-1, the V gene TRBV21-1. TRBV21-1 is listed as a pseudogene. This CDR3 is 13 amino acids long. The CDR3 sequence: CASSKGRRDEAFF. In DNA, the CDR3 is TGTGCCAGCAGCAAAGGGAGGAGGGATGAAGCTTTCTTT.

Only one count was recorded for this clone. The chain recombines TRBV10-1 with TRBJ2-3; TRBD2 agrees at 7 bases. The trim removed 5 bases at V and 3 bases at J, leaving 8 bases unmatched. Looked up from germline, CDR1 is WNHNN and CDR2 is SYGVQD (reference sequence). The CDR3 runs 15 residues. Here the CDR3 DNA reads TGCGCCAGCAGTCCTCTTGGGGGGGGAACAGATACGCAGTATTTT. Translation gives CASSPLGGGTDTQYF.

The genes are TRBV9 and TRBJ2-1; 9 bases are a match to TRBD2. V was clipped by 1 base and J by 8 bases; unmatched bases: 10. Germline CDR1 SGDLS, CDR2 YYNGEE. The CDR3 loop spans 16 amino acids. The CDR3 nucleotides are TGTGCCAGCAGCGTAAGGGCGGGAGGGAGTTTCCATGAGCAGTTCTTC. It yields the protein CASSVRAGGSFHEQFF.

The chain links TRBV6-5 to TRBJ1-4, with 7 bases that match TRBD1. V gave up 10 bases and J gave up 9 bases; unmatched junction bases: 11. The length of the CDR3 is 13 residues. The germline CDR1 and CDR2 sequences are MNHEY and SVGAGI. CDR3 nucleotides: TGTGCCACCTCGACAGGGAAAACGAAAAAACTGTTTTTT. Protein: CATSTGKTKKLFF.

The chain's CDR3 is CASSLTLQETQYF. CDR3 sequence (DNA): TGCGCCAGCAGCCTAACTCTCCAAGAGACCCAGTACTTC. The V and J genes are TRBV4-1 and TRBJ2-5; no firm D call. Trimming took 4 bases from V and 1 from J, leaving 7 bases between them. The CDR3 covers 13 residues. The V gene's germline CDR1 is MGHRA and CDR2 YSYEKL.